These 3 T cell receptor beta chains came from one sample sequenced in a study of blood T cell repertoires in COVID-19 (dated by TCRdb to the early 2020s). The receptor library was made with the immunoSEQ multiplex PCR assay. The table comes from immuneACCESS by way of TCRdb, which keeps in-frame sequences with V and J called. Part of the clones is missing from these tables; in studies checked, under half for an unresolved V gene and the rest for unknown reasons. Within this sample are about 140,000 clones, with 86% of them counted one time only. More than 3.5% of the sample is taken by the ten largest. The sample consisted of PBMCs or T cells enriched from blood (not recorded which). The receptors originated from a man aged 50 to 60 who had recovered from COVID-19.

The chain carries TRBV27 and TRBJ2-7, with D perhaps matching TRBD2 (5 bases). Germline-derived CDR1 and CDR2 are MNHEY and SMNVEV (reference sequence). V lost 5 bases, J lost 7 bases, and 15 bases lay in between. The CDR3 covers 13 residues. CDR3 bases: TGTGCCAGCAGTCACCTGGATAGCGCAGAGCAGTACGTC. Protein product: CASSHLDSAEQYV.

This chain links TRBV28 with TRBJ2-7; tentative D call: TRBD2 (7 bases). This CDR3 comprises 14 residues. Per germline, CDR1 MDHEN and CDR2 SYDVKM. The V gene lost 0 bases and the J gene lost 7 bases, with 13 bases spanning the gap. The chain's CDR3 is CASSLWAGEGEQYF. The CDR3 nucleotides are TGTGCCAGCAGTTTATGGGCAGGGGAGGGTGAGCAGTACTTC.

This rearrangement joins TRBV28 to TRBJ1-1, with D possibly being TRBD1 (6 bases). Per the germline V gene, CDR1 is MDHEN and CDR2 is SYDVKM. Trimming removed 5 bases from V and 9 bases from J, with 13 bases in between. This CDR3 comprises 12 residues. The CDR3 nucleotides read TGTGCCAGCAGTCTCCCCAGGGGAAAAGCTTTCTTT. This codes for CASSLPRGKAFF.